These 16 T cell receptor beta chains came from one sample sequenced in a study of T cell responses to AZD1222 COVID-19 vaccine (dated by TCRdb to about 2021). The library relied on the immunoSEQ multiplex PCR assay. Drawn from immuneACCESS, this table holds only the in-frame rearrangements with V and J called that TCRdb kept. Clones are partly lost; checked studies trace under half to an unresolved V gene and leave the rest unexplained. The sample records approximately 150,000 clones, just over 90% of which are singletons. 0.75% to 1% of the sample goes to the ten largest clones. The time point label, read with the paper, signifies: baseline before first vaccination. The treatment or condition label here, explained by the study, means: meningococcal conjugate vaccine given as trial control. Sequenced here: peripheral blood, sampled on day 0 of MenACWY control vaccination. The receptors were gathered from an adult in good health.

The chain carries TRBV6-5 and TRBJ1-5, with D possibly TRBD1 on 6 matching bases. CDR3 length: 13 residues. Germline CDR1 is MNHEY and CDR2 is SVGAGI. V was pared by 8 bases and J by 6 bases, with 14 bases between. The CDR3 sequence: CASQAGESQPQHF. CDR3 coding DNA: TGTGCCAGCCAAGCAGGGGAGAGTCAGCCCCAGCATTTT.

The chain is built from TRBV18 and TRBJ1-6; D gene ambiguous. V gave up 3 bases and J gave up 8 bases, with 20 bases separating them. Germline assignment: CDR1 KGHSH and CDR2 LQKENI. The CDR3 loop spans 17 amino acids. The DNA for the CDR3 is TGTGCCAGCTCACCGCAATCGATTTTTCTCGCGGATTCACCCCTCCACTTT. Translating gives CASSPQSIFLADSPLHF.

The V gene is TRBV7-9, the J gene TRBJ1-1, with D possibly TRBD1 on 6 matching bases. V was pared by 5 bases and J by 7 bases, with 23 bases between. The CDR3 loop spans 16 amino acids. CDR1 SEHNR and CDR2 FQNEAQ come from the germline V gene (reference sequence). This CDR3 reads CASSPPPGQRVGEAFF. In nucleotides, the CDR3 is TGTGCCAGCAGCCCCCCCCCAGGACAGAGAGTTGGTGAAGCTTTCTTT. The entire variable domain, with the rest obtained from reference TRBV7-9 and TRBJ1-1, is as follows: DTGVSQNPRHKITKRGQNVTFRCDPISEHNRLYWYRQTLGQGPEFLTYFQNEAQLEKSRLLSDRFSAERPKGSFSTLEIQRTEQGDSAMYLCASSPPPGQRVGEAFFGQGTRLTVV.

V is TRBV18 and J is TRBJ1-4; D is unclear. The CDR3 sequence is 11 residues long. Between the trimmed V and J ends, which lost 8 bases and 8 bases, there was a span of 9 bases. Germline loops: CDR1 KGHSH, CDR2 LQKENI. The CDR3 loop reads CASTPKEKLFF. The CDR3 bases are TGTGCCAGCACTCCCAAAGAAAAACTGTTTTTT. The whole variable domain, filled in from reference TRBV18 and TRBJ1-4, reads NAGVMQNPRHLVRRRGQEARLRCSPMKGHSHVYWYRQLPEEGLKFMVYLQKENIIDESGMPKERFSAEFPKEGPSILRIQQVVRGDSAAYFCASTPKEKLFFGSGTQLSVL.

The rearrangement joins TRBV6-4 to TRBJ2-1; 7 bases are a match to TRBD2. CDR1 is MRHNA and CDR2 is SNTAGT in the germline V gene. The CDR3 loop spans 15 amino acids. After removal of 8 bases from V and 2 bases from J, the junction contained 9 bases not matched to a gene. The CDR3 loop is CASSAVGGAYNEQFF. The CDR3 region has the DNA TGTGCCAGCTCGGCGGTTGGGGGGGCCTACAATGAGCAGTTCTTC.

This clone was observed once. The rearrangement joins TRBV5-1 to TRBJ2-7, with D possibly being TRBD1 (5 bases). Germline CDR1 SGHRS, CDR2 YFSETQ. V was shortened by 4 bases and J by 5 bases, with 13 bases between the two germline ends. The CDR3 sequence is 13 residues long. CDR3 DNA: TGCGCCAGCAGCCGAAGGTTAGGGGACGAGCAGTACTTC. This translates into CASSRRLGDEQYF.

The DNA for the CDR3 is TGTGCCAGCTGGGCGGGAGGCGGGGATACGCAGTATTTT. Its protein product is CASWAGGGDTQYF. This chain links TRBV3-1 (or the pseudogene TRBV3-2) with TRBJ2-3; TRBD2 matches at 8 bases. There are 13 residues in the CDR3. The germline V gene has CDR1 LGHDT and CDR2 YNNKEL (reference sequence). The trim removed 8 bases at V and 6 bases at J, leaving 7 bases unmatched.

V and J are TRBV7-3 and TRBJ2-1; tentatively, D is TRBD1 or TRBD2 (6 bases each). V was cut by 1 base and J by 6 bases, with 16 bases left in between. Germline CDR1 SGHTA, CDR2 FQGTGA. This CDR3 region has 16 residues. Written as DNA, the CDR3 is TGTGCCAGCAGCTTAAACCCTCCGGGGGCTAGCAATGAGCAGTTCTTC. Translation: CASSLNPPGASNEQFF.

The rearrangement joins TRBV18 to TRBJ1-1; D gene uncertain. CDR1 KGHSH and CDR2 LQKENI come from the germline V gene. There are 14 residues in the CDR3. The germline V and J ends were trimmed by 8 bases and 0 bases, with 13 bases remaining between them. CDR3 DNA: TGTGCCAGCCGACGGAGTGGCATGAACACTGAAGCTTTCTTT. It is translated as CASRRSGMNTEAFF.

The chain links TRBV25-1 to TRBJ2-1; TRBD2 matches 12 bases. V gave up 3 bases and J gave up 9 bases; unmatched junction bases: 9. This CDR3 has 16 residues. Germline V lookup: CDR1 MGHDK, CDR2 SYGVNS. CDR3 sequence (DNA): TGTGCCAGCAGTGATTCTAGCGGGAGGGCCCTCGGTGAGCAGTTCTTC. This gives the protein CASSDSSGRALGEQFF.

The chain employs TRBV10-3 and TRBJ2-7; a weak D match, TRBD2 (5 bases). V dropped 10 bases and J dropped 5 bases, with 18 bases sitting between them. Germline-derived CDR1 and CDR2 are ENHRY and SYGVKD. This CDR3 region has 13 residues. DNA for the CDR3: TGTGCCACCGACTGGGGAGCGGCCGACGAGCAGTACTTC. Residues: CATDWGAADEQYF.

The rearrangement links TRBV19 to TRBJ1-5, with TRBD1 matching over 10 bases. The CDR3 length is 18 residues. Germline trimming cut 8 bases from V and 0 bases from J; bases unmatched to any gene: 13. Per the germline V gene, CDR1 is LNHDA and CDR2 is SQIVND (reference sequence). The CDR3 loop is CASQAGGQGPLSNQPQHF. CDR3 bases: TGTGCCAGTCAGGCCGGGGGACAGGGGCCTCTTAGCAATCAGCCCCAGCATTTT. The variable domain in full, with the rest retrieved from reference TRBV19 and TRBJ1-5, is DGGITQSPKYLFRKEGQNVTLSCEQNLNHDAMYWYRQDPGQGLRLIYYSQIVNDFQKGDIAEGYSVSREKKESFPLTVTSAQKNPTAFYLCASQAGGQGPLSNQPQHFGDGTRLSIL.

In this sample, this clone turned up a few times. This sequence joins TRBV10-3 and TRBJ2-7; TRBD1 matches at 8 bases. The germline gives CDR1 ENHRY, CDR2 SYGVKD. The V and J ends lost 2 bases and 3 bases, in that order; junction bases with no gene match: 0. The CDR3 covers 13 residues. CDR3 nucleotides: TGTGCCATCAGTGAGGACAGGGGCTACGAGCAGTACTTC. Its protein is CAISEDRGYEQYF.

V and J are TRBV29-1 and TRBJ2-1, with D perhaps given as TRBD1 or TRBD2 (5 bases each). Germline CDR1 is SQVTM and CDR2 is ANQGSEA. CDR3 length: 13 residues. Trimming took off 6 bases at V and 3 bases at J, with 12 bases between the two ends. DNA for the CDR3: TGCAGCGTCTCGGGACGGGTCTACAATGAGCAGTTCTTC. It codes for CSVSGRVYNEQFF.

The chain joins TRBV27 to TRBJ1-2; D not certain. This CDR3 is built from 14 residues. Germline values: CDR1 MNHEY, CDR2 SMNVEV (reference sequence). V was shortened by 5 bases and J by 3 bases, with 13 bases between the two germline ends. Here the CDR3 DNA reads TGTGCCAGCAGTAACTCCGGGCGCTACTATGGCTACACCTTC. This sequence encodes CASSNSGRYYGYTF.

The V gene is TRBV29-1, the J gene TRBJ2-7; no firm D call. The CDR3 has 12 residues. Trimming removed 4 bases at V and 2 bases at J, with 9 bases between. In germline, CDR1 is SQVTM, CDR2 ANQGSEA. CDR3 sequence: CSVVVSAYEQYF. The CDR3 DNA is TGCAGCGTTGTGGTCAGCGCCTACGAGCAGTACTTC.